The rows below give T cell receptor beta chains drawn from one sample of a study of blood T cell repertoires in COVID-19. Assay used: immunoSEQ multiplex PCR; TCRdb lists only in-frame clones, some missing. This table holds about 140,000 clones, 85% found once. The sequencing input was peripheral blood. The receptor set was obtained from a man between 45 and 60 years old with acute or convalescent COVID-19. CDR3s leave out the opening cysteine and the closing phenylalanine or tryptophan. Each record gives: CDR3 length, J gene, V gene, CDR3 protein.

>16|TRBJ2-3|TRBV14
ASSRRGGLAGGPDTQY
>12|TRBJ2-2|TRBV28
ASRTGSDTGELF
>11|TRBJ1-3|TRBV9
ASSVAGKDTIY
>9|TRBJ1-1|TRBV10-3
AIQGLTEAF
>13|TRBJ2-7|TRBV21-1
ASNEPPGGWDEQY
>14|TRBJ2-1|TRBV5-4
ASSLVVAFSYNEQF
>15|TRBJ1-1|TRBV4-1
ASSQDRQGTINTEAF
>11|TRBJ2-1|TRBV12-5
ATGQGSYNEQF
>13|TRBJ1-1|TRBV19
ASSGPWTGGGEAF
>13|TRBJ2-5|TRBV2
ASSPGLADKETQY
>13|TRBJ1-1|TRBV9
ASSVRTEGNTEAF
>13|TRBJ2-7|TRBV19
ASSMVRAPSYEQY
>12|TRBJ1-2|TRBV2
ASSDSTGRGGYT
>11|TRBJ2-1|TRBV10-2
ASSDWGRNEQF
>13|TRBJ1-6|TRBV7-9
ASSKNRDRGGPLH
>14|TRBJ2-4|TRBV10-3
AISESTKLAKNIQY
>12|TRBJ1-2|TRBV6-2/TRBV6-3
ASSYGQGRVGYT
>12|TRBJ2-2|TRBV7-3
ASSPSGNTGELF
>14|TRBJ2-2|TRBV21-1
ASSKVAGRGTGELF
>12|TRBJ2-2|TRBV29-1
SVGLASYTGELF
>12|TRBJ1-1|TRBV9
ASSARGQYTEAF
>13|TRBJ1-4|TRBV18
ASSRQGAVHEKLF
>11|TRBJ1-4|TRBV20-1
SASSGGNEKLF
>10|TRBJ1-1|TRBV18
ASSPADRGAF
>15|TRBJ2-1|TRBV7-2
ASSSRSGTSGYNEQF
>14|TRBJ2-1|TRBV28
ASSSSETSGYNEQF
>12|TRBJ2-2|TRBV10-1
ASSDQGLAGELF
>12|TRBJ1-2|TRBV18
ASSLDTSNYGYT
>9|TRBJ2-1|TRBV5-1
ASSLRDYQF
>17|TRBJ2-3|TRBV7-9
ASRRRGGLAGDSTDTQY
>13|TRBJ2-7|TRBV5-6
ASSPVWTSGNEQY
>13|TRBJ2-1|TRBV24-1
ATRKSGESYNEQF
>14|TRBJ2-7|TRBV15
ATSSYTSGIPYEQY
>13|TRBJ2-5|TRBV13
ASSFGLAGVETQY
>13|TRBJ2-7|TRBV3-1/TRBV3-2
ASSLGLAGAYEQY
>13|TRBJ2-1|TRBV28
ASSFVPEGPNEQF
>13|TRBJ2-2|TRBV19
ASSLSGTNTGELF